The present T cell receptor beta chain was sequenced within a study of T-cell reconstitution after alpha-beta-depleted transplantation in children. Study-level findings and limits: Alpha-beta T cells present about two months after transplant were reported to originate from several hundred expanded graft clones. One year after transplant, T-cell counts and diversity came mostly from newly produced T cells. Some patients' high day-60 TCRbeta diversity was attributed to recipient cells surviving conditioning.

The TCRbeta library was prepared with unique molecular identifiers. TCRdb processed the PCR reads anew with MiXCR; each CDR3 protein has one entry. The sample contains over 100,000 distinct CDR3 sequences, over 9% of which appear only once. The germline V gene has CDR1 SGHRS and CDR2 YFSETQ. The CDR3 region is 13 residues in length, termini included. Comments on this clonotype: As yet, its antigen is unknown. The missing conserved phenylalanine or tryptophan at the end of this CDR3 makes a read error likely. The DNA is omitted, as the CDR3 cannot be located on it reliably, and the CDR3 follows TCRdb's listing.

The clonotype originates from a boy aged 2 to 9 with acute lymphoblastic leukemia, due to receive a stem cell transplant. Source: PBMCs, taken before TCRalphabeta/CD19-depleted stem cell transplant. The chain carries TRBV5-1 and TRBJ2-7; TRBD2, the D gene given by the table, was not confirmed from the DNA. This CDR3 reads CASSSGRGGEEVP.